This is a list of T cell receptor beta chains from one sample in a study of T cell responses to AZD1222 COVID-19 vaccine. Using immunoSEQ multiplex PCR, the repertoire was profiled, and TCRdb retains in-frame clones only, with some absent. This sample has 80,000 or so clones, with 70% to 90% found just once. Sequenced here: peripheral blood, sampled on day 0 of AZD1222 vaccination. The receptors derive from an adult in good health. CDR3s include the opening cysteine and the closing phenylalanine or tryptophan. D genes are given only for firm matches. Rows give clone size only sometimes, using once, few, many, or a class for an expanded clone.

D gene: -; clone size: -; J gene: TRBJ2-7; V gene: TRBV10-1; CDR3 DNA: TGCGCCAGCAGTGATTGGGGCCGCTACGAGCAGTACTTC; CDR3 protein: CASSDWGRYEQYF
D gene: -; clone size: once; J gene: TRBJ1-1; V gene: TRBV7-2; CDR3 DNA: TGTGCCAGCAGCTCAGGAGGGGTGAACACTGAAGCTTTCTTT; CDR3 protein: CASSSGGVNTEAFF
D gene: -; clone size: -; J gene: TRBJ2-5; V gene: TRBV7-3; CDR3 DNA: TGTGCCAGCAGCTTAACGTCTACGAGGCAAGAGACCCAGTACTTC; CDR3 protein: CASSLTSTRQETQYF
D gene: -; clone size: -; J gene: TRBJ1-1; V gene: TRBV7-9; CDR3 DNA: TGTGCCAGCAGTGCCCAGGGAGGCACTGAAGCTTTCTTT; CDR3 protein: CASSAQGGTEAFF
D gene: -; clone size: -; J gene: TRBJ2-7; V gene: TRBV9; CDR3 DNA: TGTGCCAGCAGCGTAGGGGAAGACTCCTACGAGCAGTACTTC; CDR3 protein: CASSVGEDSYEQYF
D gene: -; clone size: -; J gene: TRBJ1-5; V gene: TRBV19; CDR3 DNA: TGTGCCAGTAATCTATGGGACGTTAGCAATCAGCCCCAGCATTTT; CDR3 protein: CASNLWDVSNQPQHF
D gene: TRBD1; clone size: -; J gene: TRBJ1-1; V gene: TRBV3-1/TRBV3-2; CDR3 DNA: TGTGCCAGCAGCCGAGGGACAGGGGGCGGAAGGATGAACACTGAAGCTTTCTTT; CDR3 protein: CASSRGTGGGRMNTEAFF
D gene: TRBD2; clone size: once; J gene: TRBJ2-7; V gene: TRBV18; CDR3 DNA: TGTGCCAGCTCACCAGGGACTAGCGCCTACGAGCAGTACTTC; CDR3 protein: CASSPGTSAYEQYF
D gene: -; clone size: -; J gene: TRBJ1-2; V gene: TRBV5-8; CDR3 DNA: TGTGCCAGCAGCTTGGCCCGGGGGGGGACACCCTATGGCTACACCTTC; CDR3 protein: CASSLARGGTPYGYTF
D gene: -; clone size: -; J gene: TRBJ1-5; V gene: TRBV29-1; CDR3 DNA: TGCAGCGCCGAGGTTGGGGGGGATCAGCCCCAGCATTTT; CDR3 protein: CSAEVGGDQPQHF
D gene: -; clone size: -; J gene: TRBJ1-5; V gene: TRBV28; CDR3 DNA: TGTGCCAGCAGACTAGGACAGATCGGCAATCAGCCCCAGCATTTT; CDR3 protein: CASRLGQIGNQPQHF
D gene: -; clone size: few; J gene: TRBJ2-1; V gene: TRBV29-1; CDR3 DNA: TGCAGCGTTGTTACAGGGTTCATGGGGCTGCTCCCCCGGTTCTTC; CDR3 protein: CSVVTGFMGLLPRFF
D gene: -; clone size: once; J gene: TRBJ2-3; V gene: TRBV5-5; CDR3 DNA: TGTGCCAGCAGCCCCGGGACCTACACAGATACGCAGTATTTT; CDR3 protein: CASSPGTYTDTQYF
D gene: -; clone size: -; J gene: TRBJ1-5; V gene: TRBV18; CDR3 DNA: TGTGCCAGCTCGCCCGGACGTCCTCAGGGCAATCAGCCCCAGCATTTT; CDR3 protein: CASSPGRPQGNQPQHF
D gene: -; clone size: -; J gene: TRBJ1-2; V gene: TRBV2; CDR3 DNA: TGTGCCAGCACTGAATCTAACTATGGCTACACCTTC; CDR3 protein: CASTESNYGYTF
D gene: -; clone size: -; J gene: TRBJ1-5; V gene: TRBV19; CDR3 DNA: TGTGCCAGTAGTACCGGACAGATTTATAGCAATCAGCCCCAGCATTTT; CDR3 protein: CASSTGQIYSNQPQHF
D gene: -; clone size: once; J gene: TRBJ2-7; V gene: TRBV12-3/TRBV12-4; CDR3 DNA: TGTGCCAGCAGTTTAAGTGAAGGCGAGCAGTACTTC; CDR3 protein: CASSLSEGEQYF
D gene: TRBD2; clone size: -; J gene: TRBJ2-7; V gene: TRBV27; CDR3 DNA: TGTGCCAGCAGTTTATCAGGGAGGGGCCAATCCTACGAGCAGTACTTC; CDR3 protein: CASSLSGRGQSYEQYF
D gene: -; clone size: -; J gene: TRBJ1-1; V gene: TRBV11-2; CDR3 DNA: TGTGCCAGCAGCAATCTACAGGGTCGGACTGAAGCTTTCTTT; CDR3 protein: CASSNLQGRTEAFF
D gene: -; clone size: -; J gene: TRBJ1-5; V gene: TRBV21-1; CDR3 DNA: TGTGCCAGCAGCAAATGGCAGGGGCCAGGGCCCCAGCATTTT; CDR3 protein: CASSKWQGPGPQHF
D gene: TRBD1; clone size: -; J gene: TRBJ1-4; V gene: TRBV3-1/TRBV3-2; CDR3 DNA: TGTGCCAGCAGCCAGCCCGGGACAGGGGGTGAAAAACTGTTTTTT; CDR3 protein: CASSQPGTGGEKLFF
D gene: -; clone size: -; J gene: TRBJ1-5; V gene: TRBV23-1; CDR3 DNA: TGCGCCAGCAGTCTTGTGCGCGGTAGGGGCTGCAATCAGCCCCAGCATTTT; CDR3 protein: CASSLVRGRGCNQPQHF
D gene: TRBD1; clone size: -; J gene: TRBJ2-2; V gene: TRBV7-9; CDR3 DNA: TGTGCCAGCAGAACAGGGGGAGCGAACACCGGGGAGCTGTTTTTT; CDR3 protein: CASRTGGANTGELFF
D gene: -; clone size: -; J gene: TRBJ2-7; V gene: TRBV29-1; CDR3 DNA: TGCAGCGTTGTCACTACCAACGAGCAGTACTTC; CDR3 protein: CSVVTTNEQYF
D gene: TRBD2; clone size: -; J gene: TRBJ2-1; V gene: TRBV27; CDR3 DNA: TGTGCCAGCAGAGGAGCGGGAGTATACAATGAGCAGTTCTTC; CDR3 protein: CASRGAGVYNEQFF
D gene: TRBD2; clone size: -; J gene: TRBJ2-1; V gene: TRBV24-1; CDR3 DNA: TGTGCCACCAGTGATAATAGACTAGCGGGGGTCGACAATGAGCAGTTCTTC; CDR3 protein: CATSDNRLAGVDNEQFF
D gene: -; clone size: -; J gene: TRBJ1-1; V gene: TRBV9; CDR3 DNA: TGTGCCAGCAGCGTAGGCAGGGCCTCCCGCAGGAACACTGAAGCTTTCTTT; CDR3 protein: CASSVGRASRRNTEAFF
D gene: TRBD2; clone size: -; J gene: TRBJ2-3; V gene: TRBV7-3; CDR3 DNA: TGTGCCAGCAGCCCTCAGCGGGAGGGCTCAGCTACGCAGTATTTT; CDR3 protein: CASSPQREGSATQYF
D gene: TRBD2; clone size: -; J gene: TRBJ2-5; V gene: TRBV29-1; CDR3 DNA: TGCAGCGCTCCGAGTAGCGGGGGAGTTACCCAGTACTTC; CDR3 protein: CSAPSSGGVTQYF
D gene: TRBD1; clone size: -; J gene: TRBJ1-5; V gene: TRBV19; CDR3 DNA: TGTGCCACCCGGGACAGGCTCGGCAATCAGCCCCAGCATTTT; CDR3 protein: CATRDRLGNQPQHF
D gene: -; clone size: -; J gene: TRBJ1-2; V gene: TRBV19; CDR3 DNA: TGTGCCAGTAGTATTCAAGCGGGCGGACGCTATGGCTACACCTTC; CDR3 protein: CASSIQAGGRYGYTF
D gene: -; clone size: -; J gene: TRBJ1-1; V gene: TRBV29-1; CDR3 DNA: TGCAGCGTCGCTTACTTGAACACTGAAGCTTTCTTT; CDR3 protein: CSVAYLNTEAFF
D gene: -; clone size: -; J gene: TRBJ1-6; V gene: TRBV4-3; CDR3 DNA: TGCGCCAGCAGCCAGACAGATTATAATTCACCCCTCCACTTT; CDR3 protein: CASSQTDYNSPLHF
D gene: -; clone size: few; J gene: TRBJ2-1; V gene: TRBV24-1; CDR3 DNA: TGTGCCACCCCAACAGGAAATGAGCAGTTCTTC; CDR3 protein: CATPTGNEQFF
D gene: -; clone size: -; J gene: TRBJ1-6; V gene: TRBV27; CDR3 DNA: TGTGCCAGCAGCGGCCAGGAGGGTTATAATTCACCCCTCCACTTT; CDR3 protein: CASSGQEGYNSPLHF
D gene: -; clone size: -; J gene: TRBJ1-3; V gene: TRBV5-4; CDR3 DNA: TGTGCCAGCAGCGGGACGGTGTCTGGAAACACCATATATTTT; CDR3 protein: CASSGTVSGNTIYF
D gene: -; clone size: -; J gene: TRBJ2-1; V gene: TRBV5-6; CDR3 DNA: TGTGCCAGCAGCCTAATGTCTAGTGAGCAGTTCTTC; CDR3 protein: CASSLMSSEQFF
D gene: -; clone size: -; J gene: TRBJ1-6; V gene: TRBV28; CDR3 DNA: TGTGCCAGCAGCTTAGGCGGGCAGCATCAGACACCCCTCCACTTT; CDR3 protein: CASSLGGQHQTPLHF
D gene: TRBD2; clone size: -; J gene: TRBJ2-2; V gene: TRBV7-3; CDR3 DNA: TGTGCCAGCAGCTTAAACCCTAGCGGGAACACCGGGGAGCTGTTTTTT; CDR3 protein: CASSLNPSGNTGELFF
D gene: TRBD2; clone size: once; J gene: TRBJ2-1; V gene: TRBV27; CDR3 DNA: TGTGCCAGCAGGCGGGAGAGCTCCTACAATGAGCAGTTCTTC; CDR3 protein: CASRRESSYNEQFF